The T cell receptor (beta chain) under discussion was sequenced for a study of blood T cell repertoires in COVID-19. In the authors' methods: Amplification with reference gene primers provided the estimates of nucleated cell counts. Here immunoSEQ multiplex PCR was the method, and the copy in TCRdb shows in-frame clones only, minus some. V and J calls and clone size are as listed in that table; D and trimming were resolved from the DNA. The sample carries some 200,000 clones, 75% to 80% recorded once. There are 15 residues in the CDR3. Germline V gene sequence: CDR1 GTSNPN, CDR2 SVGIG (reference sequence). The J segment lost 1 base and the V segment lost 1 base, leaving 4 bases of the junction unmatched.

The sequence derives from a woman in her 50s with active or convalescent COVID-19. This rearrangement joins TRBV30 to TRBJ1-5; TRBD1 matches at 7 bases. Sequenced material: peripheral blood. CDR3 sequence reads: CAWSEGQVSNQPQHF. Written as DNA, the CDR3 is TGTGCCTGGAGTGAAGGACAGGTGAGCAATCAGCCCCAGCATTTT.